This T cell receptor beta chain was sequenced during a study of T cell changes during pregnancy in multiple sclerosis. Only in-frame clones appear in the TCRdb table, and some are missing; sequencing was by immunoSEQ multiplex PCR. The repertoire holds tens of thousands of clones, with about 88% as singletons. Trimming left V 1 base short and J 3 bases short, with 13 bases between. The germline V gene has CDR1 SGHTA and CDR2 FQGNSA. The CDR3 is 16 residues long. This TCR was sampled from a female donor in good health, enrolled as a control in a pregnancy study. This chain connects TRBV7-2 to TRBJ2-1, with D unresolved. The source material was peripheral blood, sampled in the third trimester of pregnancy. CDR3 residues: CASSLGRLRGYNEQFF. The DNA for the CDR3 is TGTGCCAGCAGCTTAGGACGTCTGAGAGGCTACAATGAGCAGTTCTTC.